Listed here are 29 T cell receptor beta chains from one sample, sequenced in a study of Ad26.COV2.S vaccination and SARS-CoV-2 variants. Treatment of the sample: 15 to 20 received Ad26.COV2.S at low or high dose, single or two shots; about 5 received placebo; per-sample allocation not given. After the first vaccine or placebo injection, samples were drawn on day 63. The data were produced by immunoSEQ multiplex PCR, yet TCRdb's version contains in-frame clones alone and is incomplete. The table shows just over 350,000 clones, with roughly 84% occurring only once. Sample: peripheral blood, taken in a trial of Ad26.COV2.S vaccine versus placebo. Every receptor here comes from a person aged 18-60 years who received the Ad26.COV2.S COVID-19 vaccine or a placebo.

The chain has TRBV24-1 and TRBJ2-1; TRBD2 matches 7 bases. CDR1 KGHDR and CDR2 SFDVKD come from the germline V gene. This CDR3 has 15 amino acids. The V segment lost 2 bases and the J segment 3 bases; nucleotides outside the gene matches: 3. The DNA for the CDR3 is TGTGCCACCAGTGATTGGGGGGGTGGCTACAATGAGCAGTTCTTC. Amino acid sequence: CATSDWGGGYNEQFF.

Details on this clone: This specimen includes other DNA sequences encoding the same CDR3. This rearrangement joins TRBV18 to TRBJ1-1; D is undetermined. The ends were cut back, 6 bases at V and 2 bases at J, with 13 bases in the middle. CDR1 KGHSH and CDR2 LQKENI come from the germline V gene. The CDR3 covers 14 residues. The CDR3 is CASSPVRVNTEAFF. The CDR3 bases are TGTGCCAGCTCCCCAGTTCGTGTTAACACTGAAGCTTTCTTT.

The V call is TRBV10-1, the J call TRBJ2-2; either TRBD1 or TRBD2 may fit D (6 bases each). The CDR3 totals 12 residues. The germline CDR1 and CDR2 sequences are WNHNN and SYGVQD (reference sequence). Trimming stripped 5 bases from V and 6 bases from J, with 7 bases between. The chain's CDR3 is CASSRGAGELFF. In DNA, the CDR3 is TGCGCCAGCAGTAGGGGGGCCGGGGAGCTGTTTTTT.

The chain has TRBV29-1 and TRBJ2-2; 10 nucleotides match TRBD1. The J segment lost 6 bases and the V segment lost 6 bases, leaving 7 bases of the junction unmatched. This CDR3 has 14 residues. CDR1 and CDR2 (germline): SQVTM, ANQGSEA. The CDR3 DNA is TGCAGCGTAGGGGGACAGGGGCATCCCGGGGAGCTGTTTTTT. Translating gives CSVGGQGHPGELFF.

CDR3 nucleotide sequence: TGTGCCAGCAGCCTTCAGGGGGGCACCGGGGAGCTGTTTTTT. It yields the protein CASSLQGGTGELFF. This chain connects TRBV14 to TRBJ2-2; maybe TRBD1 (7 bases). The V gene lost 4 bases and the J gene lost 4 bases, with 10 bases spanning the gap. This CDR3 has 14 amino acids. Germline assignment: CDR1 SGHDN and CDR2 FVKESK.

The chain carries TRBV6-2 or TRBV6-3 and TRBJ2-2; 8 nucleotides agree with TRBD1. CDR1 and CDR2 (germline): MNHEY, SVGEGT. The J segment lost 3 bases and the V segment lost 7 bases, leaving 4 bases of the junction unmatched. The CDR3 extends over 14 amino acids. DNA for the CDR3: TGTGCCAGCACCCCGACAGGGGACACCGGGGAGCTGTTTTTT. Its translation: CASTPTGDTGELFF.

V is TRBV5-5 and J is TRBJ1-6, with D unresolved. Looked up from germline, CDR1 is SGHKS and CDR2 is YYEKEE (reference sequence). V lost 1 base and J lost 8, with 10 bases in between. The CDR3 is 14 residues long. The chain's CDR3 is CASSLLPRDSPLHF. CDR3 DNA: TGTGCCAGCAGCTTGCTGCCCCGGGATTCACCCCTCCACTTT.

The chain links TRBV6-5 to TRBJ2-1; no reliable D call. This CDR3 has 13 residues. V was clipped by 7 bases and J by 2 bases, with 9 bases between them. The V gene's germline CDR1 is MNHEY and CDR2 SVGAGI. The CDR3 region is CASKGRAYNEQFF. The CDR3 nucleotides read TGTGCCAGCAAGGGCAGAGCCTACAATGAGCAGTTCTTC.

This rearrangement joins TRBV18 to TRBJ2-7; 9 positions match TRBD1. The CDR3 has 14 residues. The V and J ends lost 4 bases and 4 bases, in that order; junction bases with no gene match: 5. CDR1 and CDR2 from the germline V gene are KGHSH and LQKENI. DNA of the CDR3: TGTGCCAGCTCACTACAGGGACAGGGATACGAGCAGTACTTC. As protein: CASSLQGQGYEQYF.

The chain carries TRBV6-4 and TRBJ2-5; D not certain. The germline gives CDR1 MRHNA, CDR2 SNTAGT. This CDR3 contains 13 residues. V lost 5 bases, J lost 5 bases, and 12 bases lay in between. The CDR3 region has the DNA TGTGCCAGCAGTCGAAAGGCTTGGGAGACCCAGTACTTC. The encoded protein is CASSRKAWETQYF.

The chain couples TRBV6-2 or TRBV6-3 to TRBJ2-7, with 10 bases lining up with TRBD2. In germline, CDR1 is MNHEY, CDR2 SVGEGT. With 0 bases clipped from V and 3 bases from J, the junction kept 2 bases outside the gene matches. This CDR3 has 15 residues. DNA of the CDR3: TGTGCCAGCAGTTACTCTACTAGCGGGATCTACGAGCAGTACTTC. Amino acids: CASSYSTSGIYEQYF.

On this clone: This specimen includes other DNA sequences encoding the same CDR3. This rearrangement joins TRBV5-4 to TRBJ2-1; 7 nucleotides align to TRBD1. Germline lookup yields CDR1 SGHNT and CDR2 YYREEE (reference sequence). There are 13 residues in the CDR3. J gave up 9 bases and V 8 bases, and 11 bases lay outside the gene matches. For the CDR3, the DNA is TGTGCCAGTAGCACCGACTACAGGGGTGAGCAGTTCTTC. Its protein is CASSTDYRGEQFF.

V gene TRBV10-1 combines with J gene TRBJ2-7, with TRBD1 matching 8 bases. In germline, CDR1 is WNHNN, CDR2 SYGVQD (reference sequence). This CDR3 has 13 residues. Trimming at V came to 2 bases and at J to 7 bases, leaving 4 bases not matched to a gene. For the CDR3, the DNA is TGCGCCAGCAGTGAGGGACAGGGATCGGAGCAGTACTTC. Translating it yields CASSEGQGSEQYF.

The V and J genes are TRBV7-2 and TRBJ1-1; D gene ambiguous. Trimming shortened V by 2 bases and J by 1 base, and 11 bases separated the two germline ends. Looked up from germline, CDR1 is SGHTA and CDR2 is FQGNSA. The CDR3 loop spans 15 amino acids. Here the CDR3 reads CASSLSVGGNTEAFF. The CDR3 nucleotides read TGTGCCAGCAGCTTATCGGTGGGCGGGAACACTGAAGCTTTCTTT.

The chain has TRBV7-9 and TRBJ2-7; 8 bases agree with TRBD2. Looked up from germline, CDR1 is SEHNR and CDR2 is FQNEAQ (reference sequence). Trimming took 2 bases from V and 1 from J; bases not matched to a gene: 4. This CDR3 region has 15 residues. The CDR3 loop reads CASSLTSGGSYEQYF. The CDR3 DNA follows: TGTGCCAGCAGCTTAACTAGCGGTGGATCCTACGAGCAGTACTTC.

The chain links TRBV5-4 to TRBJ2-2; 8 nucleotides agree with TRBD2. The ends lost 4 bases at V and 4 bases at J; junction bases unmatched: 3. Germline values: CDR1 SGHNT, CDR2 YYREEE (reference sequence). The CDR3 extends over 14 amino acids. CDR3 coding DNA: TGTGCCAGCAGCCCGGGAGGGGGCACCGGGGAGCTGTTTTTT. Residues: CASSPGGGTGELFF.

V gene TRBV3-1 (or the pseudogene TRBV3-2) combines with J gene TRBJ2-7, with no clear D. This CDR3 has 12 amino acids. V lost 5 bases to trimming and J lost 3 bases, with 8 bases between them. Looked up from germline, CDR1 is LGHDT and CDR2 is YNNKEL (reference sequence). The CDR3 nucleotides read TGTGCCAGCAGCGCGGACGACTACGAGCAGTACTTC. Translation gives CASSADDYEQYF.

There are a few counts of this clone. The CDR3 nucleotides read TGTGCCAGCAGTTTATTGAAAAGGGGCTCTGGGGCCAACGTCCTGACTTTC. It is translated as CASSLLKRGSGANVLTF. This sequence joins TRBV27 and TRBJ2-6, with D possibly matching TRBD1 (5 bases). There are 17 residues in the CDR3. V was cut by 1 base and J by 0 bases, with 10 bases left in between. CDR1 is MNHEY and CDR2 is SMNVEV in the germline V gene (reference sequence). Full variable domain (rest looked up from reference TRBV27 and TRBJ2-6): EAQVTQNPRYLITVTGKKLTVTCSQNMNHEYMSWYRQDPGLGLRQIYYSMNVEVTDKGDVPEGYKVSRKEKRNFPLILESPSPNQTSLYFCASSLLKRGSGANVLTFGAGSRLTVL.

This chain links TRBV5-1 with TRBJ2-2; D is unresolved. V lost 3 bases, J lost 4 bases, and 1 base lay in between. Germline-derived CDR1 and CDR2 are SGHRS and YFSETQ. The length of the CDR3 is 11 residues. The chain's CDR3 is CASSSTGELFF. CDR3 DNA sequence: TGCGCCAGCAGCTCCACCGGGGAGCTGTTTTTT.

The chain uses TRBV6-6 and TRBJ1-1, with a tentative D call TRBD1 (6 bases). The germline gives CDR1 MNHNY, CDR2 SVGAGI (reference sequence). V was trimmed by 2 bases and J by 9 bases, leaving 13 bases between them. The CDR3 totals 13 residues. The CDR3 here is CASSYEGGIQAFF. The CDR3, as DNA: TGTGCCAGCAGTTACGAAGGGGGAATTCAAGCTTTCTTT.

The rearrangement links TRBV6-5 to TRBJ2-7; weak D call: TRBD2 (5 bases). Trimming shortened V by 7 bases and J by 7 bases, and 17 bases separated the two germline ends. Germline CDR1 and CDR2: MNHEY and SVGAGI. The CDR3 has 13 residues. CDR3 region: CASIGRGSREQYF. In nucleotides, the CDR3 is TGTGCCAGCATTGGACGAGGGTCGAGGGAGCAGTACTTC.

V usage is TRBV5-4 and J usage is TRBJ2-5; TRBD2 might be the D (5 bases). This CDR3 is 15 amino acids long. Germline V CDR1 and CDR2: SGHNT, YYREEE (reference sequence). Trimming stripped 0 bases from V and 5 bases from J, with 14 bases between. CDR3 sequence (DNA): TGTGCCAGCAGCTTGGATTACGGGGTTGGGGAGACCCAGTACTTC. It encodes CASSLDYGVGETQYF.

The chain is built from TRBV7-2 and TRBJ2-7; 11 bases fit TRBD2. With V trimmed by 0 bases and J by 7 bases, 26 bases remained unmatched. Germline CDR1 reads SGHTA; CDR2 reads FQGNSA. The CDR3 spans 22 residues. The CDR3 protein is CASSLALLAGVYDRVPVREQYF. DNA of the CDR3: TGTGCCAGCAGCTTAGCGCTACTAGCGGGGGTATACGACCGGGTCCCGGTTAGGGAGCAGTACTTC.

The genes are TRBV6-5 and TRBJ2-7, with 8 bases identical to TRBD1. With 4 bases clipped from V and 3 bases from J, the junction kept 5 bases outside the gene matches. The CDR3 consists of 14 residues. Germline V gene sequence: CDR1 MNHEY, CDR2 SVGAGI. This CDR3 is CASSFDRGRYEQYF. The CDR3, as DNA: TGTGCCAGCAGTTTCGACAGGGGACGCTACGAGCAGTACTTC.

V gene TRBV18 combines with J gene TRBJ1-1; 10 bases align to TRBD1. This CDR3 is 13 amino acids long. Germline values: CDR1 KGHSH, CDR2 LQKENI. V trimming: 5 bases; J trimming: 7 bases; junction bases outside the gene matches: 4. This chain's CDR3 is CASSSGQGSEAFF. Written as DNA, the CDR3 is TGTGCCAGCTCATCGGGACAGGGGAGTGAAGCTTTCTTT.

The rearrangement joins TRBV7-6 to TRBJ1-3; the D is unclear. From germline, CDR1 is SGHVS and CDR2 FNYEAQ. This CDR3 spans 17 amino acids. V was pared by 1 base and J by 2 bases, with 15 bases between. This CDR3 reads CASSLEVRSRTGNTIYF. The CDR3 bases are TGTGCCAGCAGCTTAGAGGTCCGGTCGCGAACTGGAAACACCATATATTTT.

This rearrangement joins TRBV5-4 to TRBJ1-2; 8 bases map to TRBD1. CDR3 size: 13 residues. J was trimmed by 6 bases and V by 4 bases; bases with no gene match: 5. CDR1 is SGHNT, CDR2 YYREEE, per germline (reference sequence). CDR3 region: CASSIDRGDGYTF. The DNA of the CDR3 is TGTGCCAGCAGCATCGACAGGGGTGATGGCTACACCTTC.

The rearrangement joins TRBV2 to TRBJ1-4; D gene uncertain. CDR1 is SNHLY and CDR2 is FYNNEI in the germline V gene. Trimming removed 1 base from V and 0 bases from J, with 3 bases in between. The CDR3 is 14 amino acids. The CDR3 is CASSEVTTNEKLFF. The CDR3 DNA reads TGTGCCAGCAGTGAAGTCACAACTAATGAAAAACTGTTTTTT.

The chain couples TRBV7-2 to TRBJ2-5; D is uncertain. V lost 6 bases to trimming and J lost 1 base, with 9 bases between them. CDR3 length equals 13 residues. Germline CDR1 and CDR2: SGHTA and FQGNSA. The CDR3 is CASSTPIQETQYF. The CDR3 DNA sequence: TGTGCCAGCAGTACACCTATCCAAGAGACCCAGTACTTC.